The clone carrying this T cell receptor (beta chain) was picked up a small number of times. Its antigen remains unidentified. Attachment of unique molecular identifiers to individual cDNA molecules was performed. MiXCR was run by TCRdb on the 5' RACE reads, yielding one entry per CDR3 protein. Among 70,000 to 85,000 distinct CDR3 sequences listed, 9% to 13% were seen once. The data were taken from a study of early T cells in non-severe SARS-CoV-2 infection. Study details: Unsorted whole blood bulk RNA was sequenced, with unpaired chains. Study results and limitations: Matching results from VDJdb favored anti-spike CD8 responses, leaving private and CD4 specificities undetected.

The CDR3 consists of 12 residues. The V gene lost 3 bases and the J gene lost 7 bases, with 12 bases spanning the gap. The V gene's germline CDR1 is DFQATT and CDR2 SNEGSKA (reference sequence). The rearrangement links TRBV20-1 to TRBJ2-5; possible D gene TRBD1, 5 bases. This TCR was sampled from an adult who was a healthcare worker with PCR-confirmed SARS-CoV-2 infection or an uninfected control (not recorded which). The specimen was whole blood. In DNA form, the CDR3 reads TGCAGTGCTAGGGCCGGAACAGGGACCCAGTACTTC. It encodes CSARAGTGTQYF.